The source of this T cell receptor (beta chain) is a study of T cells after yellow fever vaccination. One entry per CDR3 protein, called by TCRdb with MiXCR from the 5' RACE reads. The sample contains hundreds of thousands of distinct CDR3 sequences, over 3.5% of which appear only once. Sequences were derived from PBMCs, sampled 5 days after the yellow fever booster vaccination. This TCR derives from a man between 18 and 29 years old who received the YFV17D yellow fever vaccine.

CDR3 coding DNA: TGTGCCAGCAGACGGGACTGGAAAAACATTCAGTACTTC. This gives the protein CASRRDWKNIQYF. The chain links TRBV6-5 to TRBJ2-4, with TRBD2 as a possible D gene (6 bases). Germline CDR1 is MNHEY and CDR2 is SVGAGI. V was shortened by 6 bases and J by 4 bases, with 10 bases between the two germline ends. The CDR3 contains 13 residues.